The T cell receptor beta chain under discussion was sequenced for a study of T cell responses to AZD1222 COVID-19 vaccine. Study-wide points: Two AZD1222 administrations were followed by greater Spike-specific TCR breadth and depth. Among the donors, most were white British and more were female, and clonal diversity was possibly underestimated. There were repertoire samples only from the period after the peak T cell response. Spike as a whole was targeted by vaccine-associated CD4 TCRs, dominant at 160-218 and 743-854.

The protocol was immunoSEQ multiplex PCR, while the TCRdb copy is restricted to in-frame clones and leaves out a portion. The sample lists approximately 150,000 clones, about 89% occurring once. About this clone itself: Antigen unknown.

The sequencing used peripheral blood, collected 28 days after the second dose of the MenACWY control vaccine. The clonotype was recovered from an adult who received the MenACWY meningococcal vaccine as a control.

The CDR3 loop is CASSFGGTFNEQFF. CDR3 coding DNA: TGTGCCAGCAGCTTCGGCGGGACATTCAATGAGCAGTTCTTC. This sequence joins TRBV7-2 and TRBJ2-1; D may be TRBD1 or TRBD2 (6 bases each). V dropped 3 bases and J dropped 6 bases, with 12 bases sitting between them. This CDR3 spans 14 amino acids. The germline gives CDR1 SGHTA, CDR2 FQGNSA.